Below are 30 T cell receptor beta chains sequenced from a single sample in a study of blood T cell repertoires in COVID-19 (dated by TCRdb to about 2020). Library method: the immunoSEQ multiplex PCR assay. TCRdb limited this immuneACCESS table to in-frame rearrangements with V and J called. A share of clones is missing; checked studies link under half to unresolved V genes, and the rest is unexplained. Within this sample are around 100,000 clones, with roughly 87% of them counted one time only. The ten biggest clones cover roughly 7.3% of the sample. Sequencing was performed on peripheral blood. The receptors were gathered from a man younger than 40 in a cohort sampled during active COVID-19.

This clone was observed once. V and J are TRBV5-1 and TRBJ1-1, with D tentatively TRBD1 (5 bases). This CDR3 is 15 amino acids long. The V end was cut by 0 bases, the J end by 1 base, with 10 bases between. From germline, CDR1 is SGHRS and CDR2 YFSETQ. Here the CDR3 reads CASSLEGQGNTEAFF. In nucleotides, the CDR3 is TGCGCCAGCAGCTTGGAGGGCCAGGGGAACACTGAAGCTTTCTTT.

This clone was seen once. This chain uses TRBV19 with TRBJ1-1; tentatively, D is TRBD1 (5 bases). The CDR3 is 15 residues long. V shed 6 bases and J shed 4 bases, with 18 bases lying between them. Germline CDR1 is LNHDA and CDR2 is SQIVND (reference sequence). The CDR3 DNA sequence: TGTGCCAGTAGCACTAAGGTCCGGGGGATCACTGAAGCTTTCTTT. It encodes CASSTKVRGITEAFF. Together with reference TRBV19 and TRBJ1-1, the CDR3 gives the full variable domain: DGGITQSPKYLFRKEGQNVTLSCEQNLNHDAMYWYRQDPGQGLRLIYYSQIVNDFQKGDIAEGYSVSREKKESFPLTVTSAQKNPTAFYLCASSTKVRGITEAFFGQGTRLTVV.

The gene calls are TRBV28 and TRBJ2-5; 8 bases are a match to TRBD2. Germline CDR1 and CDR2: MDHEN and SYDVKM. V lost 8 bases to trimming and J lost 1 base; unmatched junction nucleotides: 9. The CDR3 is 15 residues long. Here the CDR3 DNA reads TGTGCCAGCTTGTCGGGGGGGCAGGGCCAAGAGACCCAGTACTTC. Translated, it gives CASLSGGQGQETQYF. Filled out from reference TRBV28 and TRBJ2-5, the complete variable domain reads DVKVTQSSRYLVKRTGEKVFLECVQDMDHENMFWYRQDPGLGLRLIYFSYDVKMKEKGDIPEGYSVSREKKERFSLILESASTNQTSMYLCASLSGGQGQETQYFGPGTRLLVL.

The V call is TRBV9, the J call TRBJ1-2, with a possible D match to TRBD1 (6 bases). Trimming cost V 2 bases and J 4 bases, with 21 bases left between them. The CDR3 spans 17 residues. Germline loops: CDR1 SGDLS, CDR2 YYNGEE. In nucleotides, the CDR3 is TGTGCCAGCAGCGTGGGAGGGGGAAAAGTGGACGCCTATGGCTACACCTTC. Residues: CASSVGGGKVDAYGYTF.

This clone appeared once. The J gene is TRBJ2-3, the V gene TRBV18; 8 bases are shared with TRBD1. The germline CDR1 and CDR2 sequences are KGHSH and LQKENI. V lost 2 bases and J lost 1; bases outside the gene matches: 2. The CDR3 consists of 15 residues. The DNA of the CDR3 is TGTGCCAGCTCACCAACGACAGGGGGCACAGATACGCAGTATTTT. Translation gives CASSPTTGGTDTQYF.

This sequence joins TRBV5-1 and TRBJ1-1; 7 nucleotides line up with TRBD1. Unmatched junction bases numbered 4, after V lost 1 base and J lost 4 bases. This CDR3 is built from 14 residues. CDR1 is SGHRS, CDR2 YFSETQ, per germline. The CDR3 region has the DNA TGCGCCAGCAGCTTGTGGGCAGGGGGCACTGAAGCTTTCTTT. Residues: CASSLWAGGTEAFF.

The rearrangement uses TRBV25-1 and TRBJ1-2; the match to TRBD1 covers 10 bases. The germline CDR1 and CDR2 sequences are MGHDK and SYGVNS. V gave up 4 bases and J gave up 2 bases; unmatched junction bases: 7. This CDR3 is 16 amino acids long. The DNA of the CDR3 is TGTGCCAGCAGTGGGCACAGACAGGGGGCGAACTATGGCTACACCTTC. Amino acids: CASSGHRQGANYGYTF.

The J gene is TRBJ2-1, the V gene TRBV10-3, with 12 bases aligning to TRBD2. Germline CDR1 is ENHRY and CDR2 is SYGVKD. This CDR3 is 15 amino acids long. With 6 bases clipped from V and 6 bases from J, the junction kept 6 bases outside the gene matches. For the CDR3, the DNA is TGTGCCATCAGCCCACTAGCGGGGGGCACCAATGAGCAGTTCTTC. Translating gives CAISPLAGGTNEQFF.

The table lists this clone with a count of one. The V gene is TRBV5-4, the J gene TRBJ2-3, with 7 bases identical to TRBD2. The germline V gene has CDR1 SGHNT and CDR2 YYREEE (reference sequence). V lost 4 bases and J lost 3; bases outside the gene matches: 17. This CDR3 region has 18 residues. This chain's CDR3 is CASSAGLTSDSGTDTQYF. The CDR3 coding sequence is TGTGCCAGCAGCGCGGGACTTACTAGCGACTCCGGGACAGATACGCAGTATTTT.

This chain uses TRBV3-1 (or the pseudogene TRBV3-2) with TRBJ1-6; no clear D. V was cut by 5 bases and J by 3 bases, with 8 bases left in between. Germline CDR1 is LGHDT and CDR2 is YNNKEL (reference sequence). This CDR3 has 14 residues. The CDR3 region is CASSARDYNSPLHF. DNA of the CDR3: TGTGCCAGCAGCGCCCGGGACTATAATTCACCCCTCCACTTT.

The gene calls are TRBV5-6 and TRBJ1-1; unclear D gene. Trimming pared 0 bases from V and 8 bases from J, leaving 5 bases between. CDR3 length: 11 residues. Germline loops: CDR1 SGHDT, CDR2 YYEEEE. CDR3 loop: CASSLVTEAFF. In nucleotides, the CDR3 is TGTGCCAGCAGCTTGGTCACAGAAGCTTTCTTT.

A few counts support this clone. V gene TRBV29-1 combines with J gene TRBJ2-7; perhaps TRBD1 as D (7 bases). The CDR3 has 13 amino acids. V was clipped by 4 bases and J by 2 bases, with 12 bases between them. Germline V gene lookup returns CDR1 SQVTM and CDR2 ANQGSEA. This CDR3 is CSVGTGEAYEQYF. The CDR3 DNA follows: TGCAGCGTTGGTACAGGGGAGGCCTACGAGCAGTACTTC.

The gene calls are TRBV18 and TRBJ2-7, with D perhaps matching TRBD2 (6 bases). CDR3 length: 14 amino acids. V lost 0 bases and J 5 bases, leaving 11 bases between the germline ends. Per germline, CDR1 KGHSH and CDR2 LQKENI. CDR3 bases: TGTGCCAGCTCACCACCGGAGGGTATCAACGAGCAGTACTTC. Amino acids: CASSPPEGINEQYF.

The gene calls are TRBV14 and TRBJ1-6; weak D call: TRBD1 (6 bases). V shed 0 bases and J shed 11 bases, with 11 bases lying between them. Germline CDR1 reads SGHDN; CDR2 reads FVKESK. This CDR3 comprises 14 residues. As DNA, the CDR3 is TGTGCCAGCAGCCAAGATCGGGGGGCGCCACCCCTCCACTTT. Encoded protein: CASSQDRGAPPLHF.

This rearrangement joins TRBV7-9 to TRBJ1-1; D gene unclear. The germline V gene encodes CDR1 SEHNR and CDR2 FQNEAQ (reference sequence). V shed 5 bases and J shed 0 bases, with 16 bases lying between them. The CDR3 has 16 amino acids. CDR3 in amino acids: CASSPGQGRLNTEAFF. The CDR3 bases are TGTGCCAGCAGCCCCGGTCAAGGGAGATTGAACACTGAAGCTTTCTTT.

The CDR3 nucleotides are TGTGCCAGTACTCAATCCCAAGGGGGTTTCGCTGAAGCTTTCTTT. Encoded protein: CASTQSQGGFAEAFF. The V and J genes are TRBV19 and TRBJ1-1, with a possible D match to TRBD1 (6 bases). CDR3 length equals 15 residues. CDR1 is LNHDA and CDR2 is SQIVND in the germline V gene (reference sequence). Trimming stripped 7 bases from V and 6 bases from J, with 21 bases between. Full variable domain (remainder filled in from reference TRBV19 and TRBJ1-1): DGGITQSPKYLFRKEGQNVTLSCEQNLNHDAMYWYRQDPGQGLRLIYYSQIVNDFQKGDIAEGYSVSREKKESFPLTVTSAQKNPTAFYLCASTQSQGGFAEAFFGQGTRLTVV.

The rearrangement uses TRBV3-1 (or the pseudogene TRBV3-2) and TRBJ2-7, with 10 bases that match TRBD1. From germline, CDR1 is LGHDT and CDR2 YNNKEL (reference sequence). The CDR3 is 14 residues long. Trimming at V came to 4 bases and at J to 4 bases, leaving 4 bases not matched to a gene. Here the CDR3 reads CASSRTGGQYEQYF. The CDR3 DNA follows: TGTGCCAGCAGCCGGACAGGGGGTCAGTACGAGCAGTACTTC.

This chain uses TRBV5-4 with TRBJ2-3; perhaps TRBD1 as D (6 bases). Germline CDR1 is SGHNT and CDR2 is YYREEE (reference sequence). CDR3 length: 16 residues. The germline V and J ends were trimmed by 0 bases and 1 base, with 12 bases remaining between them. The CDR3 spells CASSLADRRRTDTQYF. CDR3 in DNA: TGTGCCAGCAGCTTGGCCGACAGGCGACGCACAGATACGCAGTATTTT.

This clone appeared once. The chain has TRBV7-8 and TRBJ2-3; 11 bases align to TRBD2. Germline lookup yields CDR1 SGHVS and CDR2 FQNEAQ. J gave up 0 bases and V 6 bases, and 11 bases lay outside the gene matches. The CDR3 runs 18 residues. The CDR3 loop is CASRSPSGGLMSTDTQYF. CDR3 nucleotides: TGTGCCAGCAGGTCCCCTAGCGGGGGGCTTATGAGCACAGATACGCAGTATTTT.

This clone was counted once. At one end, the junction sequence differs from germline, possibly due to a read error. The rearrangement joins TRBV28 to TRBJ1-6; the D gene is possibly TRBD1 (6 bases). This CDR3 has 12 amino acids. Germline lookup yields CDR1 MDHEN and CDR2 SYDVKM. The CDR3, as DNA: TGTGCCAGCAGTTTGCCTACGGGACACCAAGTCTTT. Its translation: CASSLPTGHQVF.

In nucleotides, the CDR3 is TGTGCCAGCAGCTTCGGGGGCGGGGGCTCCTACGAGCAGTACTTC. Translating gives CASSFGGGGSYEQYF. The chain is built from TRBV7-9 and TRBJ2-7; perhaps TRBD2 as D (7 bases). CDR1 and CDR2 (germline): SEHNR, FQNEAQ (reference sequence). V shed 3 bases and J shed 0 bases, with 12 bases lying between them. CDR3 size: 15 residues.

The rearrangement joins TRBV18 to TRBJ1-2; D remains ambiguous. The CDR3 spans 17 residues. V lost 0 bases and J lost 4, with 18 bases in between. The germline CDR1 and CDR2 sequences are KGHSH and LQKENI. The CDR3: CASSPPSGTKNTYGYTF. The CDR3 bases are TGTGCCAGCTCACCACCCTCAGGAACCAAGAATACCTATGGCTACACCTTC.

The rearrangement links TRBV5-1 to TRBJ1-2; tentatively, D is TRBD1 (5 bases). This CDR3 has 13 amino acids. The V and J ends lost 3 bases and 5 bases respectively, with 11 bases between them. Germline assignment: CDR1 SGHRS and CDR2 YFSETQ. Written as DNA, the CDR3 is TGCGCCAGCAGCTCGGGTGACAGTTATGGCTACACCTTC. The encoded protein is CASSSGDSYGYTF.

The rearrangement links TRBV14 to TRBJ1-1, with D possibly TRBD1 on 5 matching bases. V was cut by 3 bases and J by 0 bases, with 8 bases left in between. The CDR3 consists of 14 residues. CDR1 and CDR2 (germline): SGHDN, FVKESK. The CDR3 region has the DNA TGTGCCAGCAGCCACGACAGTATGAACACTGAAGCTTTCTTT. Its protein is CASSHDSMNTEAFF.

This chain uses TRBV6-5 with TRBJ1-1, with D possibly matching TRBD1 (5 bases). Trimming cost V 3 bases and J 1 base, with 12 bases left between them. Germline assignment: CDR1 MNHEY and CDR2 SVGAGI. The CDR3 length is 15 residues. In DNA, the CDR3 is TGTGCCAGCAGTTATGTAGGGGCACAGAACACTGAAGCTTTCTTT. This encodes CASSYVGAQNTEAFF.

The J gene is TRBJ2-1, the V gene TRBV24-1; TRBD2 is a possible D gene (6 bases). CDR1 is KGHDR and CDR2 is SFDVKD in the germline V gene. This CDR3 has 17 amino acids. The V end was cut by 3 bases, the J end by 5 bases, with 19 bases between. The DNA of the CDR3 is TGTGCCACCAGTGATGCCCAATCCGGGACGGGAGACAATGAGCAGTTCTTC. As protein: CATSDAQSGTGDNEQFF.

This clone has just a few counts. The V gene is TRBV11-2, the J gene TRBJ1-6, with 8 bases that match TRBD1. The germline gives CDR1 SGHAT, CDR2 FQNNGV. With V trimmed by 4 bases and J by 5 bases, 10 bases remained unmatched. The length of the CDR3 is 17 residues. In DNA form, the CDR3 reads TGTGCCAGCAGCTCCCCGGACAGGGTTAGAAATAATTCACCCCTCCACTTT. Amino acids: CASSSPDRVRNNSPLHF.

This clone turned up a few times. This chain connects TRBV10-3 to TRBJ2-7; 8 bases line up with TRBD1. The length of the CDR3 is 14 residues. J gave up 2 bases and V 4 bases, and 4 bases lay outside the gene matches. Germline V gene lookup returns CDR1 ENHRY and CDR2 SYGVKD. CDR3 protein: CAISGQGAAYEQYF. As DNA, the CDR3 is TGTGCCATCAGTGGCCAGGGGGCCGCCTACGAGCAGTACTTC.

The CDR3 nucleotides are TGTGCCAGCAGTGTAAAGCGGGGGGGCCAGAGCAATGAGCAGTTCTTC. Amino acids: CASSVKRGGQSNEQFF. The chain uses TRBV2 and TRBJ2-1; 10 positions match TRBD2. Germline loops: CDR1 SNHLY, CDR2 FYNNEI. The CDR3 loop spans 16 amino acids. V shed 4 bases, J shed 6 bases, and the junction held 9 bases outside the gene matches.

CDR3: CASSLEEGPNQPQHF. CDR3 coding DNA: TGTGCCAGCAGCTTAGAGGAGGGCCCCAATCAGCCCCAGCATTTT. This chain links TRBV7-9 with TRBJ1-5; D gene ambiguous. Germline assignment: CDR1 SEHNR and CDR2 FQNEAQ (reference sequence). The CDR3 runs 15 residues. Trimming removed 1 base from V and 3 bases from J, with 10 bases in between.